This section outlines one TCR beta chain sequence together with its context. In the study's own analysis: Estimated nucleated cell counts came from reference gene primer amplification. Assay: immunoSEQ multiplex PCR; the TCRdb copy retains only in-frame clones and omits some. Clone size and V and J calls were adopted from that table, with D and trimming inferred from the DNA. The table includes 100,000 to 150,000 clones, around 89% detected once. The CDR3 extends over 16 amino acids. Germline CDR1 and CDR2: SGHNT and YYREEE (reference sequence). V was shortened by 4 bases and J by 4 bases, with 20 bases between the two germline ends. Patients of the Seattle cohort, enrolled during active infection, were followed longitudinally. This entry belongs to a study of blood T cell repertoires in COVID-19. Study details: Both acute and convalescent COVID-19 samples were obtained from the United States, Italy and Spain. PBMCs, B-cell-depleted T cells, or T cells provided the cDNA or gDNA that made up the material.

Sequencing used peripheral blood. This TCR was sampled from a man aged 55 to 70 with COVID-19, enrolled during active disease. This sequence joins TRBV5-4 and TRBJ1-1, with D possibly matching TRBD1 (6 bases). The CDR3 loop reads CASSRPQGFEGTEAFF. In nucleotides, the CDR3 is TGTGCCAGCAGCCGACCACAGGGCTTTGAAGGCACTGAAGCTTTCTTT.